A single sample gave rise to the 31 T cell receptor beta chains below, sequenced in a study of cytomegalovirus exposure and HLA in healthy donors (dated by TCRdb to about 2017). Library method: the immunoSEQ multiplex PCR assay. A mixture of 60 forward primers for TCR Vbeta segments and 13 reverse primers for TCR Jbeta segments was used in the multiplex PCR. TCRdb took this table from immuneACCESS and kept in-frame rearrangements with V and J called. Such tables lack part of the clones; where checked against another copy, unresolved V genes explain under half of the gap, and the rest is unexplained. The sample yields 110,000 or so clones; 12% were counted once. Of the sample, 16% is held by the ten largest clones. Sequencing was carried out using PBMCs. The source is a man aged 35-49 years in good health and CMV-seropositive.

V gene TRBV29-1 combines with J gene TRBJ2-5, with 13 bases identical to TRBD2. The J call could be wrong; TRBJ2-7 is a better fit for the DNA end. Germline assignment: CDR1 SQVTM and CDR2 ANQGSEA. This CDR3 is built from 16 residues. The CDR3 sequence is CSVLGLAGVRSYEQYF. CDR3 DNA sequence: TGCAGCGTCCTAGGACTAGCGGGGGTACGCTCCTACGAGCAGTACTTC.

CDR3 bases: TGCGCCAGCAGCCCCACCCCTGGGGAGAGCTCCTACAATGAGCAGTTCTTC. Protein: CASSPTPGESSYNEQFF. The chain is built from TRBV5-1 and TRBJ2-1; tentatively, D is TRBD2 (5 bases). CDR1 is SGHRS, CDR2 YFSETQ, per germline. V lost 4 bases to trimming and J lost 0 bases, with 17 bases between them. The CDR3 runs 17 residues.

The V call is TRBV6-5, the J call TRBJ1-4, with D perhaps matching TRBD1 (6 bases). Germline lookup yields CDR1 MNHEY and CDR2 SVGAGI. The germline V and J ends were trimmed by 4 bases and 10 bases, with 13 bases remaining between them. This CDR3 has 13 residues. Here the CDR3 DNA reads TGTGCCAGCAGTTCACAGGGTACCGGAAAACTGTTTTTT. Encoded protein: CASSSQGTGKLFF.

This clone came up a few times. This chain connects TRBV6-5 to TRBJ2-7; maybe TRBD1 (5 bases). V gave up 5 bases and J gave up 2 bases, with 13 bases separating them. This CDR3 comprises 14 residues. The germline V gene has CDR1 MNHEY and CDR2 SVGAGI. Here the CDR3 reads CASSKDRQPYEQYF. Here the CDR3 DNA reads TGTGCCAGCAGTAAAGACAGACAACCCTACGAGCAGTACTTC.

As for this clone: Other DNA variants within this sample encode the same CDR3. This rearrangement joins TRBV20-1 to TRBJ2-7, with D maybe TRBD2 (5 bases). The CDR3 is made up of 11 amino acids. The germline CDR1 and CDR2 sequences are DFQATT and SNEGSKA (reference sequence). Trimming took off 5 bases at V and 4 bases at J, with 9 bases between the two ends. The CDR3 nucleotides are TGCAGTGCTTCGGACTCTTACGAGCAGTACTTC. This codes for CSASDSYEQYF.

The genes are TRBV7-8 and TRBJ2-1, with TRBD2 matching over 7 bases. The CDR3 extends over 15 amino acids. From germline, CDR1 is SGHVS and CDR2 FQNEAQ. Trimming took 6 bases from V and 9 from J; bases not matched to a gene: 14. The CDR3 DNA reads TGTGCCAGCAGGCAAACTAGCGCCGCCGGGGTTGAGCAGTTCTTC. This translates into CASRQTSAAGVEQFF.

The J gene is TRBJ2-5, the V gene TRBV30; 7 positions agree with TRBD2. With the DNA end fitting TRBJ2-7 better, the J assignment may be wrong. The CDR3 runs to 15 residues. Looked up from germline, CDR1 is GTSNPN and CDR2 is SVGIG (reference sequence). Here the CDR3 reads CASDQGAGWGYEQYF. The CDR3 nucleotides read TGTGCCTCAGATCAGGGAGCGGGGTGGGGTTACGAGCAGTACTTC.

The chain employs TRBV28 and TRBJ1-2, with D unclear. The CDR3 runs to 13 residues. The V end lost 2 bases, the J end lost 2 bases, and 6 bases lay between the germline ends. Germline V gene lookup returns CDR1 MDHEN and CDR2 SYDVKM. The CDR3 spells CASSLEQNYGYTF. The CDR3 DNA reads TGTGCCAGCAGTTTAGAACAGAACTATGGCTACACCTTC.

This clone was seen a handful of times. J is TRBJ1-5 and V is TRBV7-8, with TRBD1 matching over 10 bases. V lost 1 base and J lost 7; bases outside the gene matches: 10. CDR3 size: 17 residues. From germline, CDR1 is SGHVS and CDR2 FQNEAQ. The CDR3 nucleotides read TGTGCCAGCAGCTTAGGACTGCGGACAGGGGGAAACCAGCCCCAGCATTTT. This encodes CASSLGLRTGGNQPQHF.

The DNA of the CDR3 is TGTGCCAGCAGCTTAGCGGGAGAGAACTACAATGAGCAGTTCTTC. It is translated as CASSLAGENYNEQFF. The chain couples TRBV27 to TRBJ2-1, with 9 nucleotides matching TRBD2. This CDR3 has 15 amino acids. CDR1 is MNHEY and CDR2 is SMNVEV in the germline V gene (reference sequence). V trimming: 6 bases; J trimming: 3 bases; junction bases outside the gene matches: 6.

This clone was seen a handful of times. The CDR3 loop reads CASSPPEGRDTGELFF. Written as DNA, the CDR3 is TGTGCCAGCAGCCCTCCGGAGGGCCGGGACACCGGGGAGCTGTTTTTT. The chain uses TRBV9 and TRBJ2-2; D is possibly TRBD2 (6 bases). Germline V lookup: CDR1 SGDLS, CDR2 YYNGEE. This CDR3 has 16 residues. Trimming pared 4 bases from V and 3 bases from J, leaving 16 bases between.

This clone has only a few counts. The rearrangement links TRBV27 to TRBJ1-1, with 8 bases lining up with TRBD1. The germline V gene has CDR1 MNHEY and CDR2 SMNVEV (reference sequence). CDR3 size: 13 residues. Losses at the gene ends were 3 bases for V and 5 bases for J; bases not matched to a gene: 2. In nucleotides, the CDR3 is TGTGCCAGCAGTTTTCAGGGGGCGACTGAAGCTTTCTTT. Translated: CASSFQGATEAFF.

CDR3 in DNA: TGCGCCAGCAGTTCACAGGGGTACGACTACAATGAGCAGTTCTTC. This codes for CASSSQGYDYNEQFF. The J gene is TRBJ2-1, the V gene TRBV4-1; 7 bases map to TRBD1. This CDR3 is built from 15 residues. Germline CDR1 reads MGHRA; CDR2 reads YSYEKL. The V gene end was trimmed by 6 bases and the J gene end by 3 bases; junction bases not matched to a gene: 8.

This chain links TRBV4-3 with TRBJ2-2; D is perhaps TRBD1 (5 bases). Trimming left V 0 bases short and J 5 bases short, with 10 bases between. Looked up from germline, CDR1 is LGHNA and CDR2 is YSLEER. The CDR3 is made up of 15 amino acids. The CDR3 region is CASSQDIRATGELFF. The CDR3 DNA reads as TGCGCCAGCAGCCAAGATATCAGGGCGACCGGGGAGCTGTTTTTT.

This clone was detected a few times. The chain combines TRBV27 with TRBJ2-5, with D possibly being TRBD2 (5 bases). The V gene lost 8 bases and the J gene lost 4 bases, with 17 bases spanning the gap. Germline V CDR1 and CDR2: MNHEY, SMNVEV (reference sequence). The CDR3 totals 14 residues. The CDR3 DNA reads as TGTGCCAGCGGACTGGACCCAAAGTTAGAGACCCAGTACTTC. It codes for CASGLDPKLETQYF.

This chain connects TRBV19 to TRBJ2-5; D perhaps matches TRBD1 (5 bases). The CDR3 is 14 amino acids. Germline-derived CDR1 and CDR2 are LNHDA and SQIVND (reference sequence). Between the trimmed V and J ends, which lost 3 bases and 2 bases, there was a span of 10 bases. CDR3 sequence: CASSIRGLQETQYF. CDR3 coding DNA: TGTGCCAGTAGTATTAGGGGCTTGCAAGAGACCCAGTACTTC.

V and J are TRBV5-1 and TRBJ1-3; D call uncertain. The germline V gene encodes CDR1 SGHRS and CDR2 YFSETQ. V lost 1 base, J lost 0 bases, and 11 bases lay in between. The CDR3 length is 16 residues. The CDR3 DNA reads as TGCGCCAGCAGCTTGAGTGTCAGCGCCTCTGGAAACACCATATATTTT. Its protein product is CASSLSVSASGNTIYF.

This clone was observed a few times. V usage is TRBV2 and J usage is TRBJ1-1; 9 bases match TRBD1. The junction had 5 bases not matched to a gene; V was cut back by 6 bases and J by 6 bases. The germline CDR1 and CDR2 sequences are SNHLY and FYNNEI. The CDR3 sequence is 13 residues long. CDR3 coding DNA: TGTGCCAGCAGAAGGGGACAGGGCGCTGAAGCTTTCTTT. This translates into CASRRGQGAEAFF.

This chain links TRBV13 with TRBJ1-4, with 10 bases that match TRBD1. Trimming removed 4 bases from V and 5 bases from J; junction bases left unmatched: 7. The germline gives CDR1 PRHDT, CDR2 FYEKMQ (reference sequence). This CDR3 region has 16 residues. The CDR3 loop is CASSSLRDRGNEKLFF. CDR3 sequence (DNA): TGTGCCAGCAGCTCGCTCCGGGACAGGGGAAATGAAAAACTGTTTTTT.

This chain links TRBV9 with TRBJ2-7, with 8 bases fitting TRBD2. The J segment lost 4 bases and the V segment lost 0 bases, leaving 6 bases of the junction unmatched. The CDR3 length is 15 residues. Per germline, CDR1 SGDLS and CDR2 YYNGEE. CDR3 bases: TGTGCCAGCAGCGTAGGGGAAGCGGGAGTTTACGAGCAGTACTTC. As protein: CASSVGEAGVYEQYF.

The V and J genes are TRBV19 and TRBJ1-5; 7 bases line up with TRBD1. CDR1 LNHDA and CDR2 SQIVND come from the germline V gene (reference sequence). J was trimmed by 5 bases and V by 10 bases; bases with no gene match: 5. This CDR3 comprises 12 residues. The CDR3 DNA is TGTGCCACCGCCCAGGGGGATCAGCCCCAGCATTTT. It codes for CATAQGDQPQHF.

This sequence joins TRBV7-9 and TRBJ2-3; 8 positions match TRBD1. Germline trimming cut 8 bases from V and 5 bases from J; bases unmatched to any gene: 0. The germline V gene has CDR1 SEHNR and CDR2 FQNEAQ (reference sequence). The CDR3 sequence is 11 residues long. CDR3 nucleotides: TGTGCCAGCGGACAGGGAGATACGCAGTATTTT. This sequence encodes CASGQGDTQYF.

The CDR3 DNA reads as TGTGCCAGCAGTGATCTGGGACAGGGCGAACAGCCCCAGCATTTT. As protein: CASSDLGQGEQPQHF. V is TRBV2 and J is TRBJ1-5; 9 bases match TRBD1. Germline trimming cut 3 bases from V and 7 bases from J; bases unmatched to any gene: 7. CDR1 and CDR2 (germline): SNHLY, FYNNEI. The CDR3 runs to 15 residues. Full variable domain (outside the CDR3, taken from reference TRBV2 and TRBJ1-5): EPEVTQTPSHQVTQMGQEVILRCVPISNHLYFYWYRQILGQKVEFLVSFYNNEISEKSEIFDDQFSVERPDGSNFTLKIRSTKLEDSAMYFCASSDLGQGEQPQHFGDGTRLSIL.

This chain uses TRBV7-9 with TRBJ2-7; D perhaps matches TRBD2 (6 bases). With 5 bases removed from V and 5 bases from J, the gap between germline ends came to 13 bases. The germline V gene encodes CDR1 SEHNR and CDR2 FQNEAQ (reference sequence). The CDR3 has 13 amino acids. As DNA, the CDR3 is TGTGCCAGCAGCGCCGGGACTGGGCACGAGCAGTACTTC. Protein: CASSAGTGHEQYF.

Turning to this clone: This CDR3 is also generated by other DNA sequences in the sample. The chain recombines TRBV28 with TRBJ2-3; D perhaps matches TRBD1 (5 bases). The CDR3 sequence is 13 residues long. Germline CDR1 MDHEN, CDR2 SYDVKM. The ends were cut back, 4 bases at V and 0 bases at J, with 5 bases in the middle. DNA of the CDR3: TGTGCCAGCAGTTCAGGGAGCACAGATACGCAGTATTTT. Encoded protein: CASSSGSTDTQYF.

The chain combines TRBV5-1 with TRBJ2-1, with a tentative D call TRBD1 (5 bases). V dropped 1 base and J dropped 3 bases, with 11 bases sitting between them. CDR1 SGHRS and CDR2 YFSETQ come from the germline V gene. The CDR3 is made up of 15 amino acids. CDR3 in amino acids: CASSLSGQGYNEQFF. CDR3 nucleotides: TGCGCCAGCAGCTTGTCAGGGCAGGGCTACAATGAGCAGTTCTTC.

The sample holds a few counts of this clone. The chain joins TRBV6-1 to TRBJ1-4, with D maybe TRBD1 (5 bases). The V and J ends lost 3 bases and 0 bases respectively, with 11 bases between them. CDR3 length equals 16 residues. Germline V gene lookup returns CDR1 MNHNS and CDR2 SASEGT. The CDR3 here is CASSEFDRPTNEKLFF. CDR3 nucleotide sequence: TGTGCCAGCAGTGAGTTCGACAGACCAACTAATGAAAAACTGTTTTTT.

Here the CDR3 reads CASSRGDTDTQYF. In nucleotides, the CDR3 is TGTGCCAGCAGTCGCGGGGACACAGATACGCAGTATTTT. V and J are TRBV6-5 and TRBJ2-3, with D possibly TRBD2 on 6 matching bases. The CDR3 consists of 13 residues. Germline V gives CDR1 MNHEY, CDR2 SVGAGI. V was cut by 5 bases and J by 2 bases, with 8 bases left in between.

This clone came up a few times. The chain joins TRBV6-5 to TRBJ2-5; TRBD1 matches at 7 bases. Germline CDR1 and CDR2: MNHEY and SVGAGI. The CDR3 is 15 amino acids. After removal of 2 bases from V and 4 bases from J, the junction contained 7 bases not matched to a gene. CDR3 protein: CASSYRGQSGETQYF. DNA for the CDR3: TGTGCCAGCAGTTACCGGGGACAGTCCGGAGAGACCCAGTACTTC.

The CDR3 reads CASGYSEVYGYTF. DNA for the CDR3: TGTGCCAGCGGTTACTCAGAGGTCTATGGCTACACCTTC. V and J are TRBV28 and TRBJ1-2; unclear D gene. The CDR3 sequence is 13 residues long. CDR1 is MDHEN, CDR2 SYDVKM, per germline. Trimming removed 8 bases at V and 4 bases at J, with 14 bases between.

This clone appeared a few times. This chain connects TRBV5-6 to TRBJ1-4, with TRBD1 identical over 10 bases. Trimming removed 3 bases from V and 8 bases from J; junction bases left unmatched: 4. CDR1 is SGHDT, CDR2 YYEEEE, per germline. The CDR3 is 14 residues long. CDR3 sequence: CASSYRQGAEKLFF. The CDR3 DNA is TGTGCCAGCAGCTACCGACAGGGGGCGGAAAAACTGTTTTTT.